Listed below are T cell receptor beta chains from one sample, sequenced in a study of T cells in localized non-small cell lung cancer. Here immunoSEQ multiplex PCR was the method, and the copy in TCRdb shows in-frame clones only, minus some. Seen here are tens of thousands of clones, roughly 90% observed once, and the top ten hold about 20%. Sequences were derived from peripheral blood, sampled before any cancer treatment. Receptors originate from a man aged 40-75 years with stage I squamous cell lung carcinoma. CDR3s include the opening cysteine and the closing phenylalanine or tryptophan. The D gene is left open where the match is weak.

d_gene | j_gene | v_gene | CDR3aa
. | TRBJ2-3 | TRBV11-2 | CASSSDRSTDTQYF
TRBD2 | TRBJ2-1 | TRBV9 | CASSLQLAGGNEQFF
. | TRBJ2-3 | TRBV10-3 | CAISEGIGPDTQYF
. | TRBJ2-7 | TRBV6-5 | CATLIGTYSDEQYF
. | TRBJ2-7 | TRBV30 | CAWGGAANYEQYF
. | TRBJ2-7 | TRBV7-2 | CASSLRAAPTYEQYF
. | TRBJ2-3 | TRBV5-4 | CASSLSPQGTDTQYF
. | TRBJ1-1 | TRBV6-1 | CASRRTENTEAFF
. | TRBJ2-5 | TRBV19 | CASSIQALEAQYF
TRBD1 | TRBJ1-1 | TRBV18 | CASSPWTGGLFTEAFF
. | TRBJ1-1 | TRBV11-2 | CASSTSANTEAFF
TRBD1 | TRBJ1-2 | TRBV18 | CASSPRDRGLFGYTF
TRBD2 | TRBJ2-7 | TRBV5-1 | CASSLFGRLDEQYF
. | TRBJ1-3 | TRBV7-2 | CASTSQVGGNTIYF
. | TRBJ1-5 | TRBV4-3 | CASSQDILSNQPQHF
TRBD2 | TRBJ2-1 | TRBV5-1 | CASAGTSGNNEQFF
. | TRBJ2-4 | TRBV27 | CASSRGTVGTKNIQYF
TRBD1 | TRBJ2-3 | TRBV11-3 | CASSFGDRGLSTDTQYF
. | TRBJ2-1 | TRBV4-3 | CASSQGESSGFEQFF
. | TRBJ2-2 | TRBV7-2 | CASGSKLGELFF
TRBD2 | TRBJ2-3 | TRBV28 | CASSLWTSGDTDTQYF
. | TRBJ2-5 | TRBV6-5 | CASTPFVTGGTQYF
TRBD1 | TRBJ1-2 | TRBV7-2 | CASTTQSGQGVGYGYTF
. | TRBJ2-7 | TRBV11-3 | CASSLAGRSYEQYF
. | TRBJ2-3 | TRBV15 | CATRTRGEGPTDTQYF
TRBD2 | TRBJ2-1 | TRBV18 | CASSQRTSGEFNEQFF
. | TRBJ2-1 | TRBV4-3 | CASSHRASGQSSYNEQFF
TRBD1 | TRBJ2-7 | TRBV7-8 | CASSLGDRGAFEQYF
. | TRBJ1-1 | TRBV18 | CASRGKTEAFF
. | TRBJ2-7 | TRBV30 | CAWSKFPSYEQYF